What follows is one T cell receptor beta chain and its context. Its antigen is unidentified. Distinct nucleotide sequences in the sample also encode this CDR3. PCR was performed using 60 Vbeta and 13 Jbeta primers. Sequencing used immunoSEQ multiplex PCR; TCRdb keeps in-frame clones, though not all of them. The sample includes 110,000 to 150,000 clones, roughly 85% of them seen just once. The source of the sample is a study of cytomegalovirus exposure and HLA in healthy donors. Turning to the study itself: Out of 170 million or so T cells, an earlier analysis found 117 million unique TCR beta sequences in total.

The CDR3 is made up of 15 amino acids. The germline gives CDR1 KGHSH, CDR2 LQKENI. V lost 2 bases, J lost 0 bases, and 8 bases lay in between. Study findings and constraints: Highly shared variants forming one cluster were likely a sequencing artifact.

V gene TRBV18 combines with J gene TRBJ2-1; D may be TRBD1 (6 bases). The sequence derives from a woman in her twenties or thirties in good health and CMV-seronegative. Sequencing was carried out using PBMCs. The CDR3 DNA reads as TGTGCCAGCTCACCAACAGGGAGCTCCTACAATGAGCAGTTCTTC. It encodes CASSPTGSSYNEQFF.